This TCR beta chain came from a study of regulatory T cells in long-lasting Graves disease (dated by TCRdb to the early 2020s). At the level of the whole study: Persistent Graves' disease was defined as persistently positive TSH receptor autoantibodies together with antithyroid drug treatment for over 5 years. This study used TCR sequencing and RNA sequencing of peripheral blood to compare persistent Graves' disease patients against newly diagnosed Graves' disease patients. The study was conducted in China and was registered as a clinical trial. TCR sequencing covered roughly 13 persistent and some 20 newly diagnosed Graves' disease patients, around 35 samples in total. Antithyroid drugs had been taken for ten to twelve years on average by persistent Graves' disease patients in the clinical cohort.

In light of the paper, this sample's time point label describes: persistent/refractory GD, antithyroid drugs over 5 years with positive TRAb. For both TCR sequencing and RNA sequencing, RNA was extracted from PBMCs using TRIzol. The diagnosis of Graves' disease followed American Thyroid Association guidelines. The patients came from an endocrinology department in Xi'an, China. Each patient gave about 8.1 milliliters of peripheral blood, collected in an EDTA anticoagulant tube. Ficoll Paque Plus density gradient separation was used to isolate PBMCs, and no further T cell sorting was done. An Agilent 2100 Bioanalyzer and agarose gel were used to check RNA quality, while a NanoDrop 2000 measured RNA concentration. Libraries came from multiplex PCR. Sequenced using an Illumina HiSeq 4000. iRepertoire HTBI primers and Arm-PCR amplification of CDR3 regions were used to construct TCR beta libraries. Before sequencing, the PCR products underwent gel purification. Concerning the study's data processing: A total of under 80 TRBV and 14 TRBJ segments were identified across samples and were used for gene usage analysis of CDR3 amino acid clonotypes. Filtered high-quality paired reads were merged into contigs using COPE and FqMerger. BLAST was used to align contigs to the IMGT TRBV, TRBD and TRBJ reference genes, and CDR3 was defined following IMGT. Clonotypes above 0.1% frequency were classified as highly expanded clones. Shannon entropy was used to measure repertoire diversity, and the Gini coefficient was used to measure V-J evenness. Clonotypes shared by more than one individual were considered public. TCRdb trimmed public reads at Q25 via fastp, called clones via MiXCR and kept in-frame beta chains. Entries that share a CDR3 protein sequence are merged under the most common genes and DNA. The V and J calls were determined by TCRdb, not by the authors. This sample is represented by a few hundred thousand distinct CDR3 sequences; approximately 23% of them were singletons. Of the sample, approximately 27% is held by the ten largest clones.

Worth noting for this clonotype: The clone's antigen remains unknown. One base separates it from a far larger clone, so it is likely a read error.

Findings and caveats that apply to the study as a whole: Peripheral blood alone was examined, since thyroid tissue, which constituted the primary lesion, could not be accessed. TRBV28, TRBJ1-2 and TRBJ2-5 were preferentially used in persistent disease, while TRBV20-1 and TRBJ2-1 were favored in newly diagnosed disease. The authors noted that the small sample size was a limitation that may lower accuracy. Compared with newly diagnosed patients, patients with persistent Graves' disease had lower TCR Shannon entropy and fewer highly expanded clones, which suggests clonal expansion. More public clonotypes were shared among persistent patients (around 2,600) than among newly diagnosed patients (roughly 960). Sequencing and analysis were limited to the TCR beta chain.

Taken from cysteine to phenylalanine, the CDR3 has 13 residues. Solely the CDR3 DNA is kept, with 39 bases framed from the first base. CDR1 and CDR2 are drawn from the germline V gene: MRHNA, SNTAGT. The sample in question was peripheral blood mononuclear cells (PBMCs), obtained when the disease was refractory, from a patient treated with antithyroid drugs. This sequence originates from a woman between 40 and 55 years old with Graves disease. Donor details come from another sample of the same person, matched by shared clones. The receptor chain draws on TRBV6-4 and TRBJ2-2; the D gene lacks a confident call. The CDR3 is CASSHSDTGELFF. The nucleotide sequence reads TGTGCCAGCAGTCACTCGGACACCGGGGAGCTGTTTTTT.